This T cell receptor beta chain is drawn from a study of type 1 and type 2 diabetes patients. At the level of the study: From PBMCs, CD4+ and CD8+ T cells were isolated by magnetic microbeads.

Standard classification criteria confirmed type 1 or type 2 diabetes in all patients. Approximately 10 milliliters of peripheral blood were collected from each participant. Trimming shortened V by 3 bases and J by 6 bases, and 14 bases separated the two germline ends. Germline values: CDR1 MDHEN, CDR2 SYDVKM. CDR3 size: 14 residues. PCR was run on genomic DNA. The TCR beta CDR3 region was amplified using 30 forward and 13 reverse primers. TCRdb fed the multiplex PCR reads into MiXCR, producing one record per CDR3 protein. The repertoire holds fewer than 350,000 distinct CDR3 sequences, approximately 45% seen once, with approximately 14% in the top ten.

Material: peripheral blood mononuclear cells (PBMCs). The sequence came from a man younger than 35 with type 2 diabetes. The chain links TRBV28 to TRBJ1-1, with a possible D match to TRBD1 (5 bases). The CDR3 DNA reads TGTGCCAGCAGTTTTAGGGAAGGGACGTCTGAAGCTTTCTTT. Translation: CASSFREGTSEAFF.